Below are 15 T cell receptor beta chains sequenced from a single sample in a study of blood T cell repertoires in COVID-19. The method was immunoSEQ multiplex PCR; TCRdb's version includes in-frame clones alone and lacks a portion of them. Of about 290,000 clones in the sample, around nine tenths were seen once. The sequenced sample was PBMCs or T cells enriched from blood (not recorded which). These receptors were obtained from a woman in her 40s who had recovered from COVID-19.

This clone was detected once. The chain has TRBV7-2 and TRBJ1-1; 12 bases fit TRBD1. The CDR3 loop spans 17 amino acids. CDR1 and CDR2 (germline): SGHTA, FQGNSA. Trimming removed 1 base from V and 5 bases from J; junction bases left unmatched: 8. CDR3 protein: CASSLVGQGAGGTEAFF. CDR3 sequence (DNA): TGTGCCAGCAGCTTAGTGGGACAGGGGGCAGGTGGGACTGAAGCTTTCTTT.

The rearrangement links TRBV5-4 to TRBJ1-1, with D perhaps matching TRBD1 (5 bases). V lost 6 bases, J lost 2 bases, and 14 bases lay in between. Germline lookup yields CDR1 SGHNT and CDR2 YYREEE (reference sequence). The length of the CDR3 is 14 residues. The DNA for the CDR3 is TGTGCCAGCACCAAGACCACAGGAAACACTGAAGCTTTCTTT. This gives the protein CASTKTTGNTEAFF.

The rearrangement links TRBV5-8 to TRBJ2-3, with TRBD2 identical over 8 bases. Germline trimming cut 2 bases from V and 3 bases from J; bases unmatched to any gene: 2. CDR1 is SGHTS, CDR2 YDEGEE, per germline. The CDR3 totals 14 residues. CDR3 bases: TGTGCCAGCAGCTTCAGACTAGCGACAGATACGCAGTATTTT. The encoded protein is CASSFRLATDTQYF.

Of note for this clone: This could be a read error, since a much larger clone is one nucleotide away. This rearrangement joins TRBV7-2 to TRBJ1-1; D gene unclear. The CDR3 extends over 13 amino acids. Between the trimmed V and J ends, which lost 0 bases and 0 bases, there was a span of 2 bases. CDR1 SGHTA and CDR2 FQGNSA come from the germline V gene. The CDR3 DNA reads TGTGCCAGCAGCTTAGCCATGAACACTGAAGCTTTCTTT. Its translation: CASSLAMNTEAFF. Together with reference TRBV7-2 and TRBJ1-1, the CDR3 gives the full variable domain: GAGVSQSPSNKVTEKGKDVELRCDPISGHTALYWYRQSLGQGLEFLIYFQGNSAPDKSGLPSDRFSAERTGGSVSTLTIQRTQQEDSAVYLCASSLAMNTEAFFGQGTRLTVV.

The genes are TRBV30 and TRBJ2-1; 9 bases are a match to TRBD1. The CDR3 is made up of 13 amino acids. CDR1 GTSNPN and CDR2 SVGIG come from the germline V gene (reference sequence). V was clipped by 8 bases and J by 8 bases; unmatched bases: 10. This CDR3 reads CAGTGQGLYEQFF. The CDR3 nucleotides read TGTGCCGGAACGGGACAGGGTCTCTATGAGCAGTTCTTC. Supplemented by reference TRBV30 and TRBJ2-1, the full variable domain reads SQTIHQWPATLVQPVGSPLSLECTVEGTSNPNLYWYRQAAGRGLQLLFYSVGIGQISSEVPQNLSASRPQDRQFILSSKKLLLSDSGFYLCAGTGQGLYEQFFGPGTRLTVL.

The sample holds a few counts of this clone. V and J are TRBV15 and TRBJ1-5; D possibly corresponds to TRBD1 (5 bases). V gave up 5 bases and J gave up 5 bases, with 13 bases separating them. The CDR3 runs to 14 residues. Per the germline V gene, CDR1 is LNHNV and CDR2 is YYDKDF (reference sequence). CDR3 loop: CATSGRASYQPQHF. CDR3 nucleotides: TGTGCCACCAGCGGCAGGGCCAGCTATCAGCCCCAGCATTTT. Full variable domain (outside the CDR3, taken from reference TRBV15 and TRBJ1-5): DAMVIQNPRYQVTQFGKPVTLSCSQTLNHNVMYWYQQKSSQAPKLLFHYYDKDFNNEADTPDNFQSRRPNTSFCFLDIRSPGLGDTAMYLCATSGRASYQPQHFGDGTRLSIL.

CDR3 coding DNA: TGTGCCAGCAGCTCATACAGGGGCACAGGGTACGAGCAGTACTTC. Amino acid sequence: CASSSYRGTGYEQYF. The rearrangement joins TRBV3-1 (or the pseudogene TRBV3-2) to TRBJ2-7, with 7 bases matching TRBD1. This CDR3 region has 15 residues. V lost 5 bases to trimming and J lost 4 bases; unmatched junction nucleotides: 11. Germline loops: CDR1 LGHDT, CDR2 YNNKEL (reference sequence).

The rearrangement joins TRBV30 to TRBJ1-1; TRBD1 is a possible D gene (5 bases). CDR3 length: 13 amino acids. Trimming took off 1 base at V and 0 bases at J, with 6 bases between the two ends. From germline, CDR1 is GTSNPN and CDR2 SVGIG (reference sequence). The CDR3 DNA reads TGTGCCTGGAGTGGACAGATGAACACTGAAGCTTTCTTT. Translating gives CAWSGQMNTEAFF. The full variable domain, in which reference TRBV30 and TRBJ1-1 provide the parts outside the CDR3, is SQTIHQWPATLVQPVGSPLSLECTVEGTSNPNLYWYRQAAGRGLQLLFYSVGIGQISSEVPQNLSASRPQDRQFILSSKKLLLSDSGFYLCAWSGQMNTEAFFGQGTRLTVV.

Only one count was recorded for this clone. The V call is TRBV7-3, the J call TRBJ2-7; a possible D gene is TRBD2 (5 bases). The CDR3 covers 13 residues. The germline gives CDR1 SGHTA, CDR2 FQGTGA. The V gene lost 4 bases and the J gene lost 3 bases, with 10 bases spanning the gap. CDR3 sequence reads: CASSSRDNYEQYF. The CDR3 coding sequence is TGTGCCAGCAGCTCACGGGATAACTACGAGCAGTACTTC.

The chain uses TRBV5-4 and TRBJ1-1; possibly TRBD1 for D (6 bases). This CDR3 is built from 15 residues. Germline values: CDR1 SGHNT, CDR2 YYREEE (reference sequence). The V gene lost 4 bases and the J gene lost 3 bases, with 16 bases spanning the gap. The CDR3 nucleotides are TGTGCCAGCAGCCCCCGCGAGGGGGGGGACACTGAAGCTTTCTTT. It specifies CASSPREGGDTEAFF.

This clone came up once. Written as DNA, the CDR3 is TGCAGCGGCCAGACTAGCGCCGGCACCGGGGAGCTGTTTTTT. It translates to CSGQTSAGTGELFF. This sequence joins TRBV29-1 and TRBJ2-2; 8 bases match TRBD2. The CDR3 contains 14 residues. CDR1 is SQVTM, CDR2 ANQGSEA, per germline. The ends lost 7 bases at V and 4 bases at J; junction bases unmatched: 8.

V gene TRBV11-3 combines with J gene TRBJ2-1; D is unresolved. The CDR3 covers 11 residues. The germline V and J ends were trimmed by 3 bases and 9 bases, with 6 bases remaining between them. In germline, CDR1 is SGHNT, CDR2 YENEEA. This CDR3 reads CASSFAVEQFF. The CDR3 DNA is TGTGCCAGCAGCTTTGCAGTTGAGCAGTTCTTC. The full variable domain, its missing parts supplied by reference TRBV11-3 and TRBJ2-1, is EAGVVQSPRYKIIEKKQPVAFWCNPISGHNTLYWYLQNLGQGPELLIRYENEEAVDDSQLPKDRFSAERLKGVDSTLKIQPAELGDSAVYLCASSFAVEQFFGPGTRLTVL.

The genes are TRBV21-1 and TRBJ2-1; TRBD1, the table's D call, was not compared with the DNA. TRBV21-1 constitutes a pseudogene. The CDR3 is 11 amino acids. The CDR3 coding sequence is TGTGCCAGCAGCTGCGGACAGCGGCAGTTCTTC. It yields the protein CASSCGQRQFF.

V is TRBV6-5 and J is TRBJ2-7; D possibly corresponds to TRBD1 (6 bases). CDR1 MNHEY and CDR2 SVGAGI come from the germline V gene. The CDR3 is made up of 15 amino acids. V gave up 0 bases and J gave up 7 bases, with 16 bases separating them. The CDR3 DNA follows: TGTGCCAGCAGTTACTCGAGGGACATCACTCGGGAGCAGTACTTC. This encodes CASSYSRDITREQYF.

The rearrangement uses TRBV3-1 (or the pseudogene TRBV3-2) and TRBJ2-7, with 8 nucleotides matching TRBD1. The ends lost 0 bases at V and 7 bases at J; junction bases unmatched: 8. The CDR3 length is 15 residues. Germline assignment: CDR1 LGHDT and CDR2 YNNKEL (reference sequence). The CDR3 reads CASSQDQDRGREQYF. The CDR3 nucleotides are TGTGCCAGCAGCCAAGACCAAGACAGGGGCCGGGAGCAGTACTTC.